This T cell receptor beta chain originates from a study of identical twins. Comment on this clonotype: Its antigen remains unknown.

The donor group consisted entirely of healthy Caucasians. Study findings and constraints: Alpha sequences out of frame and shared by twins had excess low generation probability. Whereas memory repertoires showed no such difference, abundant cord blood beta clonotypes carried fewer insertions.

The V and J ends lost 8 bases and 4 bases, in that order; junction bases with no gene match: 7. This CDR3 has 13 amino acids. One entry per CDR3 protein results from TCRdb running MiXCR on the 5' RACE reads. Here the sample spans approximately 260,000 distinct CDR3 sequences, around 8.8% being singletons. These same records also appear under a second study, on yellow fever vaccine responses in identical twins. This second report adds: The T cell response to vaccination in identical twins was reportedly partly convergent and partly personalized.

The chain combines TRBV12-3 or TRBV12-4 with TRBJ2-5; TRBD2 matches at 7 bases. The sample consisted of CD8+ T cells sorted from blood. This clonotype was obtained from a woman aged 18-30 years in good health. For the CDR3, the DNA is TGTGCCAGCCAGGTGTCGGGGGGAGAGACCCAGTACTTC. The encoded protein is CASQVSGGETQYF.